The 28 T cell receptor beta chains below all came from one sample that was sequenced in a study of blood T cell repertoires in COVID-19. The data were produced by immunoSEQ multiplex PCR, yet TCRdb's version contains in-frame clones alone and is incomplete. The profile covers over 100,000 clones, with around 83% appearing a single time and approximately 3.4% taken by the ten largest. Material for sequencing was peripheral blood. The receptor set was obtained from a woman at least 80 years old with active or convalescent COVID-19.

This sequence joins TRBV6-6 and TRBJ2-2; D perhaps matches TRBD2 (5 bases). The CDR3 sequence is 14 residues long. CDR1 and CDR2 (germline): MNHNY, SVGAGI (reference sequence). With 6 bases removed from V and 4 bases from J, the gap between germline ends came to 12 bases. CDR3 residues: CASSVLDTTGELFF. The DNA of the CDR3 is TGTGCCAGCAGCGTACTAGACACCACCGGGGAGCTGTTTTTT.

V and J are TRBV28 and TRBJ2-7; TRBD2 agrees at 10 bases. This CDR3 has 14 residues. Germline CDR1 MDHEN, CDR2 SYDVKM. The J segment lost 4 bases and the V segment lost 7 bases, leaving 7 bases of the junction unmatched. The CDR3 bases are TGTGCCAGCAACCAAGCGGGAGGGCGGTACGAGCAGTACTTC. Protein: CASNQAGGRYEQYF.

V gene TRBV12-3 or TRBV12-4 combines with J gene TRBJ1-1; 10 bases fit TRBD1. The CDR3 is 12 residues long. Trimming at V came to 6 bases and at J to 11 bases, leaving 6 bases not matched to a gene. CDR3 in amino acids: CASRTGGNVAFF. CDR3 DNA sequence: TGTGCCAGCAGGACAGGGGGCAACGTGGCTTTCTTT.

The V call is TRBV28, the J call TRBJ2-1, with 9 bases identical to TRBD2. The CDR3 extends over 14 amino acids. Germline V gene data show CDR1 as MDHEN and CDR2 as SYDVKM. V gave up 5 bases and J gave up 9 bases; unmatched junction bases: 8. The CDR3 spells CASSVIAGDSEQFF. The DNA of the CDR3 is TGTGCCAGCAGTGTTATAGCGGGAGATAGTGAGCAGTTCTTC.

The chain employs TRBV7-3 and TRBJ1-5; D might be TRBD1 (6 bases). V was cut by 0 bases and J by 7 bases, with 19 bases left in between. CDR3 length: 17 amino acids. CDR1 and CDR2 from the germline V gene are SGHTA and FQGTGA. The CDR3 reads CASSLTGVTGKGQPQHF. As DNA, the CDR3 is TGTGCCAGCAGCTTAACGGGGGTTACAGGGAAGGGGCAGCCCCAGCATTTT.

This clone was seen a few times. The V and J genes are TRBV6-5 and TRBJ1-1; 10 nucleotides agree with TRBD1. The CDR3 covers 14 residues. V was clipped by 5 bases and J by 6 bases; unmatched bases: 6. Germline V gene sequence: CDR1 MNHEY, CDR2 SVGAGI. The CDR3 region has the DNA TGTGCCAGCAGTACGAGGGACAGGGGAGCTGAAGCTTTCTTT. It encodes CASSTRDRGAEAFF.

The chain links TRBV19 to TRBJ1-5; 7 bases line up with TRBD1. From germline, CDR1 is LNHDA and CDR2 SQIVND (reference sequence). The CDR3 extends over 16 amino acids. V trimming: 4 bases; J trimming: 0 bases; junction bases outside the gene matches: 6. The CDR3 DNA reads as TGTGCCAGTAGTAGGTTCGGGACAGATAGCAATCAGCCCCAGCATTTT. Translating it yields CASSRFGTDSNQPQHF. The entire variable domain, with the rest obtained from reference TRBV19 and TRBJ1-5, is as follows: DGGITQSPKYLFRKEGQNVTLSCEQNLNHDAMYWYRQDPGQGLRLIYYSQIVNDFQKGDIAEGYSVSREKKESFPLTVTSAQKNPTAFYLCASSRFGTDSNQPQHFGDGTRLSIL.

The V call is TRBV27, the J call TRBJ2-7, with D possibly being TRBD2 (5 bases). Germline V gene sequence: CDR1 MNHEY, CDR2 SMNVEV (reference sequence). V dropped 1 base and J dropped 5 bases, with 15 bases sitting between them. This CDR3 is built from 15 residues. The CDR3 region is CASSLLASNPHEQYF. Written as DNA, the CDR3 is TGTGCCAGCAGTTTATTGGCTAGCAACCCCCACGAGCAGTACTTC.

The rearrangement links TRBV4-2 to TRBJ1-1; TRBD1 might be the D (6 bases). CDR1 LGHNA and CDR2 YNFKEQ come from the germline V gene. The V end was cut by 4 bases, the J end by 4 bases, with 19 bases between. The CDR3 runs 16 residues. The CDR3 region has the DNA TGTGCCAGCAGCCCATTGCGGGGGGCCCAGGCCACTGAAGCTTTCTTT. Its protein is CASSPLRGAQATEAFF.

V gene TRBV5-1 combines with J gene TRBJ1-6; D may be TRBD1 (5 bases). The CDR3 runs to 15 residues. V shed 4 bases and J shed 9 bases, with 17 bases lying between them. Germline CDR1 is SGHRS and CDR2 is YFSETQ. The CDR3 nucleotides read TGCGCCAGCAGCCTGGATCCGGGGGGTAGTTCACCCCTCCACTTT. This encodes CASSLDPGGSSPLHF. The entire variable domain, with the rest obtained from reference TRBV5-1 and TRBJ1-6, is as follows: KAGVTQTPRYLIKTRGQQVTLSCSPISGHRSVSWYQQTPGQGLQFLFEYFSETQRNKGNFPGRFSGRQFSNSRSEMNVSTLELGDSALYLCASSLDPGGSSPLHFGNGTRLTVT.

The gene calls are TRBV6-2 or TRBV6-3 and TRBJ2-4, with D unclear. The V end lost 2 bases, the J end lost 1 base, and 9 bases lay between the germline ends. The CDR3 length is 15 residues. The germline CDR1 and CDR2 sequences are MNHEY and SVGEGT. The CDR3: CASSYRTLAKNIQYF. For the CDR3, the DNA is TGTGCCAGCAGTTACCGTACATTGGCCAAAAACATTCAGTACTTC.

J is TRBJ2-7 and V is TRBV18; 9 bases agree with TRBD2. The germline CDR1 and CDR2 sequences are KGHSH and LQKENI. Trimming at V came to 0 bases and at J to 4 bases, leaving 4 bases not matched to a gene. This CDR3 has 15 amino acids. DNA for the CDR3: TGTGCCAGCTCACCACCGTTAGCGGGGGCATACGAGCAGTACTTC. It is translated as CASSPPLAGAYEQYF.

V usage is TRBV19 and J usage is TRBJ1-6; TRBD1 matches 7 bases. J was trimmed by 9 bases and V by 4 bases; bases with no gene match: 0. Germline CDR1 LNHDA, CDR2 SQIVND (reference sequence). The CDR3 length is 12 residues. CDR3 residues: CASSNRGSPLHF. In nucleotides, the CDR3 is TGTGCCAGTAGTAACAGGGGTTCACCCCTCCACTTT.

The rearrangement joins TRBV5-1 to TRBJ1-4, with D tentatively TRBD1 (5 bases). From germline, CDR1 is SGHRS and CDR2 YFSETQ. There are 16 residues in the CDR3. The germline V and J ends were trimmed by 3 bases and 2 bases, with 14 bases remaining between them. The CDR3 DNA is TGCGCCAGCAGCTCATCTTTACAGGTGACTAATGAAAAACTGTTTTTT. Translated, it gives CASSSSLQVTNEKLFF.

This clone was counted a single time. The chain recombines TRBV9 with TRBJ1-2, with 11 bases lining up with TRBD1. The CDR3 is made up of 15 amino acids. The junction had 4 bases not matched to a gene; V was cut back by 3 bases and J by 3 bases. Looked up from germline, CDR1 is SGDLS and CDR2 is YYNGEE. The CDR3 sequence: CASSGTGGAYYGYTF. As DNA, the CDR3 is TGTGCCAGCAGCGGGACAGGGGGCGCCTACTATGGCTACACCTTC.

J is TRBJ2-1 and V is TRBV2, with a tentative D call TRBD2 (5 bases). The CDR3 is 19 residues long. CDR1 and CDR2 (germline): SNHLY, FYNNEI. V lost 7 bases and J lost 4, with 29 bases in between. The CDR3 sequence: CASISNSVGLKGNYNEQFF. In DNA, the CDR3 is TGTGCCAGCATAAGTAATAGCGTAGGTTTAAAGGGCAATTACAATGAGCAGTTCTTC.

This chain joins TRBV6-2 or TRBV6-3 and TRBJ2-7, with 9 nucleotides matching TRBD1. The CDR3 contains 16 residues. V gave up 6 bases and J gave up 3 bases; unmatched junction bases: 12. The germline gives CDR1 MNHEY, CDR2 SVGEGT. Written as DNA, the CDR3 is TGTGCCAGCAGCTCCGGGACAGGGAAGGTCGGCTACGAGCAGTACTTC. Amino acid sequence: CASSSGTGKVGYEQYF.

J is TRBJ2-7 and V is TRBV27; 8 nucleotides line up with TRBD1. J lost 6 bases, V lost 1 base, and 11 bases had no gene match. The germline V gene has CDR1 MNHEY and CDR2 SMNVEV (reference sequence). This CDR3 has 16 residues. The CDR3 loop reads CASSLFVGQGYSEQYF. DNA of the CDR3: TGTGCCAGCAGTTTATTCGTAGGACAGGGTTACTCCGAGCAGTACTTC.

The chain carries TRBV5-6 and TRBJ1-1; tentative D call: TRBD1 (6 bases). Germline CDR1 and CDR2: SGHDT and YYEEEE. V was cut by 0 bases and J by 5 bases, with 11 bases left in between. CDR3 size: 14 residues. The CDR3 region is CASSLARGYTEAFF. As DNA, the CDR3 is TGTGCCAGCAGCTTGGCCAGGGGATATACTGAAGCTTTCTTT.

The chain couples TRBV13 to TRBJ2-5, with 8 bases fitting TRBD2. This CDR3 is 16 amino acids long. V shed 4 bases and J 3 bases; nucleotides not matched to a gene: 10. CDR1 and CDR2 (germline): PRHDT, FYEKMQ (reference sequence). CDR3 protein: CASSSGLARGEETQYF. CDR3 DNA sequence: TGTGCCAGCAGCTCCGGACTAGCTCGGGGGGAAGAGACCCAGTACTTC.

The chain joins TRBV12-3 or TRBV12-4 to TRBJ1-4, with a weak D call TRBD1 (6 bases). V gave up 6 bases and J gave up 6 bases, with 8 bases separating them. This CDR3 has 12 residues. As DNA, the CDR3 is TGTGCCAGCAGGGGGACATATGAAAAACTGTTTTTT. Translating it yields CASRGTYEKLFF.

The chain recombines TRBV7-9 with TRBJ1-2; D uncertain. This CDR3 is built from 15 residues. Trimming took 2 bases from V and 6 from J, leaving 16 bases between them. Per the germline V gene, CDR1 is SEHNR and CDR2 is FQNEAQ (reference sequence). CDR3: CASSLTAGSAHGYTF. CDR3 nucleotides: TGTGCCAGCAGCTTAACTGCAGGCTCGGCGCATGGCTACACCTTC.

This clone showed up just a few times. This chain connects TRBV7-3 to TRBJ1-1; 9 nucleotides line up with TRBD1. The V and J ends lost 5 bases and 3 bases, in that order; junction bases with no gene match: 4. From germline, CDR1 is SGHTA and CDR2 FQGTGA. The CDR3 is 14 amino acids. The CDR3 bases are TGTGCCAGCAGCGTACAGGGGGCTGACACTGAAGCTTTCTTT. This sequence encodes CASSVQGADTEAFF. The full variable domain, with the rest looked up from reference TRBV7-3 and TRBJ1-1, is GAGVSQTPSNKVTEKGKYVELRCDPISGHTALYWYRQSLGQGPEFLIYFQGTGAADDSGLPNDRFFAVRPEGSVSTLKIQRTERGDSAVYLCASSVQGADTEAFFGQGTRLTVV.

This clone was observed a single time. Distinct nucleotide sequences in the sample also encode this CDR3. The V gene is TRBV6-5, the J gene TRBJ1-1; D is possibly TRBD1 (5 bases). The CDR3 has 14 residues. Per the germline V gene, CDR1 is MNHEY and CDR2 is SVGAGI. Trimming shortened V by 4 bases and J by 0 bases, and 9 bases separated the two germline ends. DNA of the CDR3: TGTGCCAGCAGTTCCCGGGGGGTGAACACTGAAGCTTTCTTT. It is translated as CASSSRGVNTEAFF.

J is TRBJ2-1 and V is TRBV5-4; a possible D gene is TRBD2 (5 bases). Looked up from germline, CDR1 is SGHNT and CDR2 is YYREEE (reference sequence). Between the trimmed V and J ends, which lost 4 bases and 7 bases, there was a span of 15 bases. The CDR3 has 14 amino acids. The DNA for the CDR3 is TGTGCCAGCAGCCAACTCGGGGTTAGGAATGAGCAGTTCTTC. Encoded protein: CASSQLGVRNEQFF.

The rearrangement joins TRBV2 to TRBJ1-6, with TRBD1 as a possible D gene (6 bases). Germline CDR1 is SNHLY and CDR2 is FYNNEI. Trimming stripped 5 bases from V and 5 bases from J, with 10 bases between. CDR3 length equals 14 residues. The CDR3: CASSWTEDNSPLHF. Written as DNA, the CDR3 is TGTGCCAGCAGTTGGACAGAGGATAATTCACCCCTCCACTTT.

This sequence joins TRBV11-2 and TRBJ1-1, with 7 bases that match TRBD1. Germline CDR1 SGHAT, CDR2 FQNNGV. V shed 4 bases and J 8 bases; nucleotides not matched to a gene: 7. This CDR3 is built from 13 residues. This CDR3 is CASSSWDSPEAFF. The CDR3, as DNA: TGTGCCAGCAGCTCCTGGGACAGTCCGGAAGCTTTCTTT.

Only a few counts were recorded for this clone. The chain is built from TRBV28 and TRBJ1-2; TRBD1 is a possible D gene (5 bases). Germline V CDR1 and CDR2: MDHEN, SYDVKM. Deletions cut 3 bases from V and 7 bases from J, with 12 bases between. This CDR3 is built from 13 residues. CDR3 region: CASSFRRDSGYTF. The CDR3 DNA sequence: TGTGCCAGCAGTTTCCGCCGGGACTCTGGCTACACCTTC.